Listed below are T cell receptor beta chains from one sample, sequenced in a study of blood T cell repertoires in COVID-19. Libraries were prepared by immunoSEQ multiplex PCR; TCRdb keeps only in-frame clonotypes and omits some of them. The sample has about 200,000 clones; around 81% are singletons. Sequenced: PBMCs or T cells enriched from blood (not recorded which). Source of these receptors: a woman in her forties or fifties with acute COVID-19. The CDR3 runs from the conserved cysteine through the conserved F or W. The order of the fields is D gene, J gene, V gene, CDR3 DNA, CDR3 protein. D genes are given only for firm matches.

d_call: NA; j_call: TRBJ1-4; v_call: TRBV28; cdr3_nt: TGTGCCAGCAGTTTTCTAAAAAATTCCGCTGGTCATGAAAAACTGTTTTTT; cdr3_aa: CASSFLKNSAGHEKLFF
d_call: NA; j_call: TRBJ1-5; v_call: TRBV5-4; cdr3_nt: TGTGCCAGCAGCATATCCGGGGAACGAAATCAGCCCCAGCATTTT; cdr3_aa: CASSISGERNQPQHF
d_call: NA; j_call: TRBJ2-5; v_call: TRBV12-5; cdr3_nt: TGTGCTAGTGGTTTGGTACGGGGCGGGGTGCAAGAGACCCAGTACTTC; cdr3_aa: CASGLVRGGVQETQYF
d_call: TRBD1; j_call: TRBJ2-7; v_call: TRBV28; cdr3_nt: TGTGCCAGCAGTTCCCCCGGGACAGGGAACTACGAGCAGTACTTC; cdr3_aa: CASSSPGTGNYEQYF
d_call: NA; j_call: TRBJ2-6; v_call: TRBV28; cdr3_nt: TGTGCCAGCAGTTTTTTCGGGGTCGGGGCCAACGTCCTGACTTTC; cdr3_aa: CASSFFGVGANVLTF
d_call: TRBD1; j_call: TRBJ2-1; v_call: TRBV6-2/TRBV6-3; cdr3_nt: TGTGCCAGCAGCGGGACAGGGAGGAACAATGAGCAGTTCTTC; cdr3_aa: CASSGTGRNNEQFF
d_call: NA; j_call: TRBJ2-7; v_call: TRBV4-3; cdr3_nt: TGCGCCAGCAGCCAAGAAAACTACTACGAGCAGTACTTC; cdr3_aa: CASSQENYYEQYF
d_call: NA; j_call: TRBJ1-4; v_call: TRBV5-1; cdr3_nt: TGCGCCAGCAGCGTGGGTCAGGGGCCGTTGACTAATGAAAAACTGTTTTTT; cdr3_aa: CASSVGQGPLTNEKLFF
d_call: NA; j_call: TRBJ2-5; v_call: TRBV10-3; cdr3_nt: TGTGCCACCTCCGGACAGCCTCAAGAGACCCAGTACTTC; cdr3_aa: CATSGQPQETQYF
d_call: NA; j_call: TRBJ1-1; v_call: TRBV18; cdr3_nt: TGTGCCAGCGGGATGGGGGGGAACACTGAAGCTTTCTTT; cdr3_aa: CASGMGGNTEAFF